The 18 T cell receptor beta chains below were found in one sample sequenced in a study of blood T cell repertoires in COVID-19. Sequencing used immunoSEQ multiplex PCR; TCRdb keeps in-frame clones, though not all of them. The sample includes roughly 70,000 clones, approximately 91% of them seen just once. The sequenced material came from peripheral blood. The receptors shown here come from a man between 65 and 85 years old with acute or convalescent COVID-19.

The gene calls are TRBV6-5 and TRBJ1-1, with D perhaps TRBD1 (6 bases). The length of the CDR3 is 15 residues. V was shortened by 2 bases and J by 6 bases, with 16 bases between the two germline ends. Germline values: CDR1 MNHEY, CDR2 SVGAGI. For the CDR3, the DNA is TGTGCCAGCAGTTACCACAGGGCTGGAGTCGCTGAAGCTTTCTTT. It specifies CASSYHRAGVAEAFF.

The chain employs TRBV28 and TRBJ1-5, with D perhaps TRBD1 (5 bases). Germline assignment: CDR1 MDHEN and CDR2 SYDVKM. The CDR3 runs 14 residues. The germline V and J ends were trimmed by 7 bases and 4 bases, with 14 bases remaining between them. The CDR3 DNA reads as TGTGCCAGCACGGACACCTCACGAAATCAGCCCCAGCATTTT. Protein sequence: CASTDTSRNQPQHF.

This clone was seen once. This chain connects TRBV19 to TRBJ1-5; D is uncertain. Trimming removed 2 bases at V and 0 bases at J, with 8 bases between. The CDR3 loop spans 15 amino acids. CDR1 LNHDA and CDR2 SQIVND come from the germline V gene (reference sequence). The CDR3 sequence is CASSITRNSNQPQHF. The DNA of the CDR3 is TGTGCCAGTAGTATAACTAGGAATAGCAATCAGCCCCAGCATTTT.

The chain recombines TRBV7-2 with TRBJ2-3, with D possibly matching TRBD1 (5 bases). CDR3 size: 14 residues. Germline CDR1 and CDR2: SGHTA and FQGNSA. Trimming took 4 bases from V and 0 from J, leaving 8 bases between them. The CDR3 bases are TGTGCCAGCAGCTCGCAGGGTAGCACAGATACGCAGTATTTT. This encodes CASSSQGSTDTQYF. Supplemented by reference TRBV7-2 and TRBJ2-3, the full variable domain reads GAGVSQSPSNKVTEKGKDVELRCDPISGHTALYWYRQSLGQGLEFLIYFQGNSAPDKSGLPSDRFSAERTGGSVSTLTIQRTQQEDSAVYLCASSSQGSTDTQYFGPGTRLTVL.

J is TRBJ1-2 and V is TRBV5-3, with D uncertain. TRBV5-3 has ORF status, its function being uncertain. Trimming shortened V by 0 bases and J by 3 bases, and 36 bases separated the two germline ends. The CDR3 has 23 amino acids. CDR3 in amino acids: CARSLDRRPANPNSNYRDYGYTF. Written as DNA, the CDR3 is TGTGCCAGAAGCTTGGATCGGAGGCCCGCTAATCCCAATTCTAACTATCGGGACTATGGCTACACCTTC.

This clone was recorded once. The rearrangement joins TRBV6-5 to TRBJ1-2; possible D gene TRBD1, 6 bases. The length of the CDR3 is 15 residues. Germline-derived CDR1 and CDR2 are MNHEY and SVGAGI. Trimming took 2 bases from V and 8 from J, leaving 18 bases between them. For the CDR3, the DNA is TGTGCCAGCAGTTACGACCAGACAGGACGGGGAGGCTACACCTTC. Protein product: CASSYDQTGRGGYTF.

J is TRBJ2-3 and V is TRBV7-9; D gene unclear. Trimming took 1 base from V and 10 from J, leaving 15 bases between them. The germline gives CDR1 SEHNR, CDR2 FQNEAQ (reference sequence). This CDR3 has 14 amino acids. The CDR3 loop is CASSLGATVVAQYF. The CDR3 bases are TGTGCCAGCAGCTTAGGGGCAACGGTGGTGGCGCAGTATTTT.

DNA for the CDR3: TGTGCCAGCAGCCCACGGACTAGTCGCACAGATACGCAGTATTTT. Encoded protein: CASSPRTSRTDTQYF. This chain links TRBV9 with TRBJ2-3, with 7 bases lining up with TRBD2. V shed 4 bases and J 1 base; nucleotides not matched to a gene: 6. CDR3 length: 15 residues. Germline assignment: CDR1 SGDLS and CDR2 YYNGEE.

This chain joins TRBV29-1 and TRBJ2-5; possibly TRBD1 for D (5 bases). CDR3 length: 13 residues. Trimming stripped 7 bases from V and 1 base from J, with 13 bases between. Germline V gives CDR1 SQVTM, CDR2 ANQGSEA. The CDR3 is CSGLTGPQETQYF. The CDR3 nucleotides are TGCAGCGGCTTAACAGGTCCCCAAGAGACCCAGTACTTC. The variable domain in full, with the rest retrieved from reference TRBV29-1 and TRBJ2-5, is SAVISQKPSRDICQRGTSLTIQCQVDSQVTMMFWYRQQPGQSLTLIATANQGSEATYESGFVIDKFPISRPNLTFSTLTVSNMSPEDSSIYLCSGLTGPQETQYFGPGTRLLVL.

The V call is TRBV6-4, the J call TRBJ1-4; 10 bases align to TRBD1. The CDR3 runs 15 residues. V was clipped by 3 bases and J by 5 bases; unmatched bases: 3. CDR1 is MRHNA and CDR2 is SNTAGT in the germline V gene. Written as DNA, the CDR3 is TGTGCCAGCAGTGAGCCGGGACAGGGGAATGAAAAACTGTTTTTT. It translates to CASSEPGQGNEKLFF.

The chain couples TRBV2 to TRBJ1-4; D gene uncertain. CDR3 size: 14 residues. CDR1 SNHLY and CDR2 FYNNEI come from the germline V gene. Trimming took 7 bases from V and 4 from J, leaving 13 bases between them. CDR3 DNA: TGTGCCAGCACAAGGGCGGGGATTAATGAAAAACTGTTTTTT. Encoded protein: CASTRAGINEKLFF.

This chain uses TRBV5-6 with TRBJ2-7; tentatively, D is TRBD2 (7 bases). The V gene's germline CDR1 is SGHDT and CDR2 YYEEEE. The CDR3 contains 16 residues. The V end was cut by 2 bases, the J end by 5 bases, with 20 bases between. This chain's CDR3 is CASSLGARGAPDEQYF. DNA for the CDR3: TGTGCCAGCAGCTTAGGGGCTCGGGGGGCGCCGGACGAGCAGTACTTC.

V usage is TRBV9 and J usage is TRBJ2-7; 7 bases map to TRBD1. J was trimmed by 5 bases and V by 4 bases; bases with no gene match: 9. This CDR3 is 14 amino acids long. CDR1 is SGDLS and CDR2 is YYNGEE in the germline V gene. The DNA of the CDR3 is TGTGCCAGCAGCTCTGACAGGGTGGGCAACGAGCAGTACTTC. This sequence encodes CASSSDRVGNEQYF.

The V call is TRBV27, the J call TRBJ1-2; D is ambiguous. With 4 bases removed from V and 0 bases from J, the gap between germline ends came to 21 bases. Germline CDR1 reads MNHEY; CDR2 reads SMNVEV (reference sequence). This CDR3 has 18 amino acids. In DNA, the CDR3 is TGTGCCAGCAGTTCAAACCTCGTCGCTTCACATTCTAACTATGGCTACACCTTC. Its protein is CASSSNLVASHSNYGYTF.

V and J are TRBV15 and TRBJ1-1; unclear D gene. CDR1 and CDR2 (germline): LNHNV, YYDKDF (reference sequence). This CDR3 has 15 residues. The V end was cut by 6 bases, the J end by 1 base, with 15 bases between. In nucleotides, the CDR3 is TGTGCCACCAGGTACGGCGGGCAGAAGAACACTGAAGCTTTCTTT. As protein: CATRYGGQKNTEAFF.

This chain links TRBV28 with TRBJ2-4; TRBD2 is a possible D gene (6 bases). The germline V and J ends were trimmed by 6 bases and 1 base, with 13 bases remaining between them. CDR1 and CDR2 (germline): MDHEN, SYDVKM. The CDR3 contains 15 residues. This CDR3 is CASSGGDKAKNIQYF. CDR3 in DNA: TGTGCCAGCAGCGGGGGAGACAAGGCCAAAAACATTCAGTACTTC.

The chain links TRBV6-5 to TRBJ2-5; tentatively, D is TRBD2 (6 bases). The CDR3 totals 15 residues. Germline V gene lookup returns CDR1 MNHEY and CDR2 SVGAGI. V was cut by 2 bases and J by 5 bases, with 15 bases left in between. The CDR3: CASSYTSQAGETQYF. Here the CDR3 DNA reads TGTGCCAGCAGTTACACCTCGCAGGCGGGGGAGACCCAGTACTTC.

V and J are TRBV20-1 and TRBJ1-5; 7 bases align to TRBD1. The CDR3 contains 13 residues. Germline-derived CDR1 and CDR2 are DFQATT and SNEGSKA (reference sequence). Trimming at V came to 3 bases and at J to 4 bases, leaving 3 bases not matched to a gene. The CDR3 sequence: CSASAGGNQPQHF. CDR3 in DNA: TGCAGTGCTAGTGCAGGGGGGAATCAGCCCCAGCATTTT.